The clone carrying this T cell receptor (beta chain) has more than one count but fewer than ten. Its antigen is as yet unknown. This sample is part of a study of T-cell reconstitution after alpha-beta-depleted transplantation in children. General study results and limits: Reported findings indicate that, about two months after transplant, alpha-beta T cells came from several hundred expanded clones, which were derived from non-depleted graft cells.

This sample's TCRbeta library carried unique molecular identifier barcodes. TCRdb recomputed calls from the PCR reads with MiXCR, one row per CDR3 protein. Among some 600,000 distinct CDR3 sequences, 13% were seen once, and the ten largest hold around 2%. Germline CDR1 SGHVS, CDR2 FNYEAQ. The CDR3 is 14 residues long. The V end lost 5 bases, the J end lost 5 bases, and 15 bases lay between the germline ends. The sequence was collected from a male patient under 18 who had a stem cell transplant for acute myeloid leukemia, so the T cells may come from the graft donor. The material sequenced was PBMCs, mostly from graft donor cells, taken 360 days after TCRalphabeta/CD19-depleted stem cell transplant. This chain links TRBV7-6 with TRBJ2-5, with D perhaps matching TRBD2 (7 bases). Here the CDR3 reads CASSPRGLRETQYF. CDR3 bases: TGTGCCAGCAGCCCGCGGGGGCTTAGGGAGACCCAGTACTTC. Variable domain in full (rest from reference TRBV7-6 and TRBJ2-5): GAGVSQSPRYKVTKRGQDVALRCDPISGHVSLYWYRQALGQGPEFLTYFNYEAQQDKSGLPNDRFSAERPEGSISTLTIQRTEQRDSAMYRCASSPRGLRETQYFGPGTRLLVL.